The entry that follows covers one T cell receptor beta chain sequence. What it binds is not known. The method was immunoSEQ multiplex PCR; TCRdb's version includes in-frame clones alone and lacks a portion of them. The data hold roughly 130,000 clones, with over 75% observed a single time. The CDR3 is made up of 14 amino acids. The V gene lost 3 bases and the J gene lost 2 bases, with 10 bases spanning the gap. In germline, CDR1 is LNHDA, CDR2 SQIVND (reference sequence). This sample stems from a study of radiation and T cells in renal cell carcinoma. Study-level results: Top tumor clonotypes rose in blood 2 weeks post-radiation, then contracted.

This sample's time point: baseline pretreatment blood. The treatment was: 15 Gy SBRT to primary tumor, nephrectomy 4 weeks later. This renal cell carcinoma was of the clear cell type. The TCR comes from a woman aged 45-65 years with renal cell carcinoma. The chain joins TRBV19 to TRBJ1-2; D gene unclear. Specimen: blood, collected from a patient whose treatment included radiotherapy and nephrectomy. The CDR3 loop is CASSIETGNYGYTF. The CDR3 DNA reads TGTGCCAGTAGTATCGAGACCGGCAACTATGGCTACACCTTC.